The 16 T cell receptor beta chains presented below share a single source sample, sequenced in a study of OX40 agonist ivuxolimab in advanced cancers. Library prep was done by the immunoSEQ multiplex PCR assay. The immuneACCESS repertoire file appears here via TCRdb, limited to in-frame rearrangements. These files lack a portion of the clones; in checked studies, under half of the deficit traces to unresolved V genes, and the cause of the others is not known. This sample lists tens of thousands of clones; roughly 82% were detected once. The ten most abundant clones make up about 2% of the sample. The input for sequencing was CD4+ or CD8+ T cells sorted from blood, taken in a trial of the OX40 agonist ivuxolimab. The receptor source for this set is an adult with an advanced solid tumor such as melanoma, head and neck, liver or kidney cancer.

This sequence joins TRBV9 and TRBJ1-4, with 9 positions matching TRBD1. This CDR3 is built from 16 residues. Germline V CDR1 and CDR2: SGDLS, YYNGEE. V trimming: 3 bases; J trimming: 5 bases; junction bases outside the gene matches: 8. The CDR3 reads CASSEYPGQGNEKLFF. DNA for the CDR3: TGTGCCAGCAGCGAATATCCGGGACAGGGCAATGAAAAACTGTTTTTT.

The chain has TRBV5-3 and TRBJ2-7; 7 nucleotides agree with TRBD1. TRBV5-3 is sorted into the ORF group, with uncertain function. The J segment lost 4 bases and the V segment lost 4 bases, leaving 2 bases of the junction unmatched. This CDR3 is 12 amino acids long. CDR3 in amino acids: CARSPGQYEQYF. The CDR3 DNA follows: TGTGCCAGAAGCCCGGGACAGTACGAGCAGTACTTC.

This rearrangement joins TRBV9 to TRBJ1-2, with 7 nucleotides matching TRBD1. CDR1 and CDR2 (germline): SGDLS, YYNGEE. The CDR3 runs 15 residues. J lost 3 bases, V lost 3 bases, and 8 bases had no gene match. The CDR3 is CASSAWTGQDYGYTF. CDR3 sequence (DNA): TGTGCCAGCAGCGCATGGACAGGTCAGGACTATGGCTACACCTTC.

The rearrangement links TRBV18 to TRBJ2-5, with 8 nucleotides matching TRBD2. J was trimmed by 5 bases and V by 2 bases; bases with no gene match: 10. The V gene's germline CDR1 is KGHSH and CDR2 LQKENI. The CDR3 is 16 residues long. The CDR3 nucleotides are TGTGCCAGCTCACCATCTAGTAGCGGGGCCCGGGAGACCCAGTACTTC. Protein sequence: CASSPSSSGARETQYF.

The rearrangement joins TRBV27 to TRBJ1-6; D is unclear. The CDR3 runs to 12 residues. Germline values: CDR1 MNHEY, CDR2 SMNVEV (reference sequence). V lost 3 bases and J lost 7, with 4 bases in between. CDR3 amino acids: CASSFVNSPLHF. CDR3 coding DNA: TGTGCCAGCAGTTTTGTGAATTCACCCCTCCACTTT.

J is TRBJ2-7 and V is TRBV4-1; maybe TRBD1 (5 bases). V shed 0 bases and J shed 12 bases, with 15 bases lying between them. Germline CDR1 MGHRA, CDR2 YSYEKL. This CDR3 region has 13 residues. CDR3 sequence reads: CASSQDRVGARYF. CDR3 bases: TGCGCCAGCAGCCAAGATCGAGTAGGGGCCCGGTACTTC.

The V and J genes are TRBV18 and TRBJ2-1, with D tentatively TRBD1 (6 bases). This CDR3 is 13 amino acids long. CDR1 is KGHSH, CDR2 LQKENI, per germline. With 9 bases removed from V and 5 bases from J, the gap between germline ends came to 14 bases. CDR3 residues: CASLGQGHNEQFF. The CDR3 nucleotides read TGTGCCAGTTTGGGGCAGGGGCACAATGAGCAGTTCTTC.

The chain uses TRBV30 and TRBJ1-6; D possibly corresponds to TRBD1 (5 bases). From germline, CDR1 is GTSNPN and CDR2 SVGIG (reference sequence). Between the trimmed V and J ends, which lost 3 bases and 0 bases, there was a span of 21 bases. The length of the CDR3 is 19 residues. The CDR3 loop reads CAWSAYSFPGSSYNSPLHF. The CDR3 coding sequence is TGTGCCTGGAGCGCCTATTCCTTTCCAGGGAGCTCCTATAATTCACCCCTCCACTTT.

Note on this clone: The CDR3 end shows no conserved phenylalanine or tryptophan, and so a read error is likely. V is TRBV9 and J is TRBJ2-7; TRBD2 agrees at 7 bases. The trim removed 0 bases at V and 5 bases at J, leaving 5 bases unmatched. The CDR3 sequence is 14 residues long. The germline V gene has CDR1 SGDLS and CDR2 YYNGEE. Here the CDR3 reads CASSVEVGGNEQYL. Written as DNA, the CDR3 is TGTGCCAGCAGCGTAGAGGTGGGGGGGAACGAGCAGTACCTC.

The chain employs TRBV7-9 and TRBJ2-1, with TRBD1 matching over 12 bases. Germline V gene data show CDR1 as SEHNR and CDR2 as FQNEAQ (reference sequence). CDR3 size: 17 residues. The ends lost 1 base at V and 5 bases at J; junction bases unmatched: 6. CDR3 sequence (DNA): TGTGCCAGCAGCTTAGGAACCGGGACAGGGGGCCACAATGAGCAGTTCTTC. Protein product: CASSLGTGTGGHNEQFF.

J is TRBJ2-3 and V is TRBV11-3, with D possibly being TRBD2 (5 bases). The CDR3 extends over 15 amino acids. V was shortened by 1 base and J by 1 base, with 9 bases between the two germline ends. In germline, CDR1 is SGHNT, CDR2 YENEEA. The CDR3 here is CASSLGGLRTDTQYF. In DNA form, the CDR3 reads TGTGCCAGCAGCTTAGGTGGACTGCGCACAGATACGCAGTATTTT.

This clone was found a few times. CDR3 bases: TGTGCCAGCAGCCCTCCGGGACAGAGAAGCTATGGCTACACCTTC. Residues: CASSPPGQRSYGYTF. J is TRBJ1-2 and V is TRBV28, with 7 bases identical to TRBD1. J was trimmed by 4 bases and V by 6 bases; bases with no gene match: 11. CDR1 MDHEN and CDR2 SYDVKM come from the germline V gene. The CDR3 covers 15 residues.

This clone was observed a single time. This chain connects TRBV25-1 to TRBJ1-6; D is perhaps TRBD1 (5 bases). Germline CDR1 is MGHDK and CDR2 is SYGVNS. The V gene lost 2 bases and the J gene lost 9 bases, with 14 bases spanning the gap. This CDR3 has 15 residues. The CDR3 DNA reads TGTGCCAGCAGTGAAAATACCGGGACGGCTTCACCCCTCCACTTT. Protein: CASSENTGTASPLHF.

This clone has just one count. The chain employs TRBV5-6 and TRBJ2-4; D is unclear. Germline values: CDR1 SGHDT, CDR2 YYEEEE. Trimming took off 1 base at V and 0 bases at J, with 5 bases between the two ends. The CDR3 sequence is 14 residues long. CDR3 DNA: TGTGCCAGCAGCTTGACGGGAGCCAAAAACATTCAGTACTTC. Translation gives CASSLTGAKNIQYF.

The chain recombines TRBV29-1 with TRBJ2-1; 8 nucleotides line up with TRBD1. Trimming cost V 5 bases and J 8 bases; bases outside gene matches: 8. Germline values: CDR1 SQVTM, CDR2 ANQGSEA. The CDR3 totals 13 residues. The chain's CDR3 is CSVYGQGNYEQFF. The CDR3 DNA sequence: TGCAGCGTTTACGGACAGGGTAATTATGAGCAGTTCTTC.

V and J are TRBV2 and TRBJ1-6; D not certain. The CDR3 has 20 residues. Germline loops: CDR1 SNHLY, CDR2 FYNNEI. Trimming cost V 5 bases and J 0 bases, with 23 bases left between them. The CDR3 DNA sequence: TGTGCCAGCAGTTCCGGTACCCGGGTCACGACGAGCTCCTATAATTCACCCCTCCACTTT. Encoded protein: CASSSGTRVTTSSYNSPLHF.